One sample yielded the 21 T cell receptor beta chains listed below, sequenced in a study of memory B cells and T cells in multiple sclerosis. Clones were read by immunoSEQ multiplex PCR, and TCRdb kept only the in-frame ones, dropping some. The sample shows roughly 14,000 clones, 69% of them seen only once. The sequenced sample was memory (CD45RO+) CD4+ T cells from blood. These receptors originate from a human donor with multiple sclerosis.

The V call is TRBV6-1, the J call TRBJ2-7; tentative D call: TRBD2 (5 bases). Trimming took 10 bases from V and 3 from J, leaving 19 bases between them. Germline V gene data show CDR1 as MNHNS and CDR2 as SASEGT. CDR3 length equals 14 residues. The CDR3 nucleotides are TGTGCCACCTGGATCAGCGGTCCGGACTACGAGCAGTACTTC. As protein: CATWISGPDYEQYF.

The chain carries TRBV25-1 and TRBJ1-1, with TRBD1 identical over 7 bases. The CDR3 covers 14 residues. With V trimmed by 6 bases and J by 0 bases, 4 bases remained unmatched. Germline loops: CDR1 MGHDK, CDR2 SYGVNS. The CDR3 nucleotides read TGTGCCAGCAGCAGGGGACAGTTGAACACTGAAGCTTTCTTT. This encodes CASSRGQLNTEAFF.

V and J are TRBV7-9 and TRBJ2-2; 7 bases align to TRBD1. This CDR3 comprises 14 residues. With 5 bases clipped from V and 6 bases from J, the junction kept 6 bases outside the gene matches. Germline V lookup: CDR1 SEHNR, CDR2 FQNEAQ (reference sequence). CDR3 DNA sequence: TGTGCCAGCAGCGCCGACAGGGTAGCCGGGGAGCTGTTTTTT. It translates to CASSADRVAGELFF. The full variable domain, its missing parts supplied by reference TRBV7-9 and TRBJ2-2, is DTGVSQNPRHKITKRGQNVTFRCDPISEHNRLYWYRQTLGQGPEFLTYFQNEAQLEKSRLLSDRFSAERPKGSFSTLEIQRTEQGDSAMYLCASSADRVAGELFFGEGSRLTVL.

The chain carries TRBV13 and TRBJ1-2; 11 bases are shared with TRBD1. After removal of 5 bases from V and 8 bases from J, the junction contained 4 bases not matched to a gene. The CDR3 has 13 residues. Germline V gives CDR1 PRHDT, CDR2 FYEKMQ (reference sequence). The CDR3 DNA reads TGTGCCAGCAGCAGGACAGGGGGCGAGGGCTACACCTTC. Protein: CASSRTGGEGYTF.

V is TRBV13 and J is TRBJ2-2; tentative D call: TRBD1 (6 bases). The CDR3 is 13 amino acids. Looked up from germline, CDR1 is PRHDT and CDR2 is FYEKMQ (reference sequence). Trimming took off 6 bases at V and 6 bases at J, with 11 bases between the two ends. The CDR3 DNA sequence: TGTGCCAGCAGACTCAAGGGGGCCGGGGAGCTGTTTTTT. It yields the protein CASRLKGAGELFF.

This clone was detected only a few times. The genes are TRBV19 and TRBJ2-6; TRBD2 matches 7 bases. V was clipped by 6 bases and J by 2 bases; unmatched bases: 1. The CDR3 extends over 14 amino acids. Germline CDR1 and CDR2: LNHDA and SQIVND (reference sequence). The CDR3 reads CASRRGAGANVLTF. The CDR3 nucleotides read TGTGCCAGTAGACGGGGGGCTGGGGCCAACGTCCTGACTTTC. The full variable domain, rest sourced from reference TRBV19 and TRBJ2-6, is DGGITQSPKYLFRKEGQNVTLSCEQNLNHDAMYWYRQDPGQGLRLIYYSQIVNDFQKGDIAEGYSVSREKKESFPLTVTSAQKNPTAFYLCASRRGAGANVLTFGAGSRLTVL.

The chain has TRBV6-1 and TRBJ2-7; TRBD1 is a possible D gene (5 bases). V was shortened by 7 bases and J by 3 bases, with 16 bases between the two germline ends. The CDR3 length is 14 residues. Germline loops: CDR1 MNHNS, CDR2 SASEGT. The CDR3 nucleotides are TGTGCCAGCATGTTCAACAGGATGTTCTACGAGCAGTACTTC. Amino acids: CASMFNRMFYEQYF.

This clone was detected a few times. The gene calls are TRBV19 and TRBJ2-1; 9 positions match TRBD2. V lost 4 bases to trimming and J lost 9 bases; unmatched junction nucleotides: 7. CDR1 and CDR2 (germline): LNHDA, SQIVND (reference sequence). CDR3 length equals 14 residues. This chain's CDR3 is CASSTLAGEGEQFF. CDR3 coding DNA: TGTGCCAGTAGTACCTTAGCGGGAGAAGGTGAGCAGTTCTTC.

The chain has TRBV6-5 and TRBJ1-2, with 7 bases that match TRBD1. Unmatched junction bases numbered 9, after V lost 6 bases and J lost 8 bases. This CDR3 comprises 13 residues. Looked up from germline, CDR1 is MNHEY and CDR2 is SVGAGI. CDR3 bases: TGTGCCAGCAGCCAACAGGGGTTAGACGGCTACACCTTC. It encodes CASSQQGLDGYTF.

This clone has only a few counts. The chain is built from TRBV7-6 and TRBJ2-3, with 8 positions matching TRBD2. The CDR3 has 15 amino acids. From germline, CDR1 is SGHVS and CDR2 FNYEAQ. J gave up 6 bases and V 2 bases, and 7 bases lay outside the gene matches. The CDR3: CASSLFGGGSDTQYF. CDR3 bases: TGTGCCAGCAGCTTATTCGGCGGGGGGTCGGATACGCAGTATTTT. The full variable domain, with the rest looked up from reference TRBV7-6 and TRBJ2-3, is GAGVSQSPRYKVTKRGQDVALRCDPISGHVSLYWYRQALGQGPEFLTYFNYEAQQDKSGLPNDRFSAERPEGSISTLTIQRTEQRDSAMYRCASSLFGGGSDTQYFGPGTRLTVL.

The CDR3: CASSVLSWQGREETQYF. The CDR3 DNA reads TGTGCCAGCAGTGTCTTGAGCTGGCAGGGTAGGGAAGAGACCCAGTACTTC. V and J are TRBV25-1 and TRBJ2-5, with D perhaps TRBD1 (5 bases). Trimming cost V 4 bases and J 3 bases, with 21 bases left between them. CDR1 is MGHDK, CDR2 SYGVNS, per germline. This CDR3 is 17 amino acids long.

CDR3 protein: CASSESGRESGTYEQYF. In DNA, the CDR3 is TGTGCCAGTAGTGAAAGCGGCAGAGAATCCGGTACCTACGAGCAGTACTTC. V gene TRBV19 combines with J gene TRBJ2-7, with D perhaps TRBD2 (5 bases). Germline lookup yields CDR1 LNHDA and CDR2 SQIVND (reference sequence). The length of the CDR3 is 17 residues. Trimming removed 5 bases from V and 2 bases from J, with 22 bases in between.

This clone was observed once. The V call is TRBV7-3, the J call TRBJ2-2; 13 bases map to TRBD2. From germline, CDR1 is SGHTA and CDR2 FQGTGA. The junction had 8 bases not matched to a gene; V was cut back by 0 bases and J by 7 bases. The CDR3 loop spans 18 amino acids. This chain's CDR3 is CASSLTGLGLAGDGELFF. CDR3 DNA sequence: TGTGCCAGCAGCTTAACGGGCTTAGGACTAGCGGGAGACGGGGAGCTGTTTTTT.

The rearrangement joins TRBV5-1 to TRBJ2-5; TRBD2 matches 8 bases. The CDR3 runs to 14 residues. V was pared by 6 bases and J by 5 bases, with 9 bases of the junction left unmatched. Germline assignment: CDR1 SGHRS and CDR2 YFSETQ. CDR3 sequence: CASKIRPGGETQYF. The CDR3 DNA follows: TGCGCCAGCAAAATCCGCCCGGGAGGGGAGACCCAGTACTTC.

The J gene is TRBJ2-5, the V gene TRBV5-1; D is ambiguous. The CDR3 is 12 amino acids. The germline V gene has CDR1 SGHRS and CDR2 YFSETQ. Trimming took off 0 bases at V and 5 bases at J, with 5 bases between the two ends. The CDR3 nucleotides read TGCGCCAGCAGCTTGGATGCGGAGACCCAGTACTTC. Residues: CASSLDAETQYF.

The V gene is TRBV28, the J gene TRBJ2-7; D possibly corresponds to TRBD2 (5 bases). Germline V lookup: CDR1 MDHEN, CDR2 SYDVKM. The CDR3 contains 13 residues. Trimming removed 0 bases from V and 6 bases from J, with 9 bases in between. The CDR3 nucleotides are TGTGCCAGCAGTTTATGGTCAACTAGCGAGCAGTACTTC. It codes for CASSLWSTSEQYF.

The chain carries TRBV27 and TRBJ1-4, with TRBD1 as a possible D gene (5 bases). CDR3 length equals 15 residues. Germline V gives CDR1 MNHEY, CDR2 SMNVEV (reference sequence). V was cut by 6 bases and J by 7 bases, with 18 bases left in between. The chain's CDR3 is CASSYGRGAGEKLFF. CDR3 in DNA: TGTGCCAGCAGCTACGGACGTGGGGCCGGTGAAAAACTGTTTTTT.

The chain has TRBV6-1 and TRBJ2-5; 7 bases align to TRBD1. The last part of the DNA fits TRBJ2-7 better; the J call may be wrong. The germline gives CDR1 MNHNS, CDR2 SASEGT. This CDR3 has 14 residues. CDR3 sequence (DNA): TGTGCCAGCGGCGAGGGGGCAATTCTCTACGAGCAGTACTTC. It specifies CASGEGAILYEQYF.

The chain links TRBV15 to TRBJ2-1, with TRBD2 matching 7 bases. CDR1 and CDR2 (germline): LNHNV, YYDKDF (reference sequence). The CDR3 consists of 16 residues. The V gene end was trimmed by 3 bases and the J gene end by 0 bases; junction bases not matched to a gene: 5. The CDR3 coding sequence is TGTGCCACCAGCAGCTACACGGGGGGCTCCTACAATGAGCAGTTCTTC. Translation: CATSSYTGGSYNEQFF. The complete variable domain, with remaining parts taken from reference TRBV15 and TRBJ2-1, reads DAMVIQNPRYQVTQFGKPVTLSCSQTLNHNVMYWYQQKSSQAPKLLFHYYDKDFNNEADTPDNFQSRRPNTSFCFLDIRSPGLGDTAMYLCATSSYTGGSYNEQFFGPGTRLTVL.

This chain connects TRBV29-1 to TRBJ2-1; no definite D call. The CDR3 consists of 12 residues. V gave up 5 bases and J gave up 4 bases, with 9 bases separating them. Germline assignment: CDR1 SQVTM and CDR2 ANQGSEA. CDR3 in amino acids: CSVLPGYNEQFF. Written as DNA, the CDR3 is TGCAGCGTTTTACCCGGGTACAATGAGCAGTTCTTC.

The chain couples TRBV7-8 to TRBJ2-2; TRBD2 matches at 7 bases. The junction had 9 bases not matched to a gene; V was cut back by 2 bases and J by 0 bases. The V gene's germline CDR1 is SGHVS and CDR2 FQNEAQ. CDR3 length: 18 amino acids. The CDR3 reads CASSLFRLGGSNTGELFF. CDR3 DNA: TGTGCCAGCAGCTTATTCAGACTCGGGGGGTCGAACACCGGGGAGCTGTTTTTT.